The rows below give T cell receptor beta chains drawn from one sample of a study of PD-1 blockade in classical Hodgkin lymphoma. Method: immunoSEQ multiplex PCR; TCRdb's copy keeps in-frame clones and lacks some. The sample yields tens of thousands of clones, 65% to 80% seen once. The sequenced sample was CD4+ T cells from blood, obtained before the fourth cycle of nivolumab. Receptor source: a human donor with classical Hodgkin lymphoma. Each CDR3 is given with its conserved first and last residue. The order of the fields is D gene, J gene, clone size, V gene, CDR3 DNA, CDR3 protein. D genes are given only for firm matches. Size is stated for part of the rows, as once, few or many counts, or as a class when the clone is expanded.

D: NA; J: TRBJ1-2; size: NA; V: TRBV7-8; DNA: TGTGCCAGCAGCTCGGCCGGGACAACTAACTATGGCTACACCTTC; CDR3: CASSSAGTTNYGYTF
D: NA; J: TRBJ2-2; size: NA; V: TRBV5-4; DNA: TGTGCCAGCAGCTTCCCGGGGATCGGGGAGCTGTTTTTT; CDR3: CASSFPGIGELFF
D: NA; J: TRBJ2-7; size: once; V: TRBV5-4; DNA: TGTGCCAGCAGTTTGGGACTCGAATACGAGCAGTACTTC; CDR3: CASSLGLEYEQYF
D: TRBD1; J: TRBJ1-6; size: NA; V: TRBV9; DNA: TGTGCCAGCAGCGTACTACAGGGGGGGGATTCACCCCTCCACTTT; CDR3: CASSVLQGGDSPLHF
D: NA; J: TRBJ2-7; size: NA; V: TRBV20-1; DNA: TGCAGTGCTAGGACTATTTACGAGCAGTACTTC; CDR3: CSARTIYEQYF
D: NA; J: TRBJ1-2; size: NA; V: TRBV7-8; DNA: TGTGCCAGCAGCTTAGCCGGGGCCAACTATGGCTACACCTTC; CDR3: CASSLAGANYGYTF
D: TRBD1; J: TRBJ2-3; size: NA; V: TRBV7-7; DNA: TGTGCTAGCAGCTTTCGGACAGGGGGCATAGATACGCAGTATTTT; CDR3: CASSFRTGGIDTQYF
D: NA; J: TRBJ2-7; size: NA; V: TRBV6-6; DNA: TGTGCCAGCAGTTACTCGTTAGACGAGCAGTACTTC; CDR3: CASSYSLDEQYF
D: NA; J: TRBJ2-7; size: few; V: TRBV14; DNA: TGTGCCAGCAGCCTCGACAGCTACGAGCAGTACTTC; CDR3: CASSLDSYEQYF
D: NA; J: TRBJ1-1; size: NA; V: TRBV30; DNA: TGTGCCTGGAGTTCCCACAGGGAAGCTTCCTTT; CDR3: CAWSSHREASF
D: NA; J: TRBJ1-1; size: NA; V: TRBV9; DNA: TGTGCCAGCAGCGTAGACAGTCTCATGAACACTGAAGCTTTCTTT; CDR3: CASSVDSLMNTEAFF
D: NA; J: TRBJ2-3; size: NA; V: TRBV5-5; DNA: TGTGCCAGCAGCGCTGGCGGCGCGGGGCAATCCACATATACGCAGTATTTT; CDR3: CASSAGGAGQSTYTQYF
D: NA; J: TRBJ1-4; size: NA; V: TRBV6-5; DNA: TGTGCCAGCAGCCTCAGCCCGGGGAGGAATGAAAAACTGTTTTTT; CDR3: CASSLSPGRNEKLFF
D: NA; J: TRBJ1-4; size: NA; V: TRBV19; DNA: TGTGCCAGTAGTCCAGTACACCGGGCGATAAATGAAAAACTGTTTTTT; CDR3: CASSPVHRAINEKLFF
D: NA; J: TRBJ1-5; size: NA; V: TRBV5-6; DNA: TGTGCCAGCAGCTTGTCAGGGCATCAGCCCCAGCATTTT; CDR3: CASSLSGHQPQHF
D: NA; J: TRBJ2-5; size: NA; V: TRBV11-2; DNA: TGTGCCAGCAGCTTGACAGTATACCAAGAGACCCAGTACTTC; CDR3: CASSLTVYQETQYF
D: NA; J: TRBJ2-5; size: NA; V: TRBV7-9; DNA: TGTGCCAGCAGCTTATTCGGGGGCCAAGAGACCCAGTACTTC; CDR3: CASSLFGGQETQYF
D: NA; J: TRBJ1-5; size: NA; V: TRBV5-4; DNA: TGTGCCAGCAGCTTGGCCGGGGGAGGCGATCAGCCCCAGCATTTT; CDR3: CASSLAGGGDQPQHF
D: NA; J: TRBJ1-4; size: NA; V: TRBV7-2; DNA: TGTGCCAGCAGCTTAGCCGCCTTACCGGAAAAACTGTTTTTT; CDR3: CASSLAALPEKLFF
D: NA; J: TRBJ1-2; size: NA; V: TRBV30; DNA: TGTGCCTGGACCGCTAGCCCTACTACAGGGAGGTATGGCTACACCTTC; CDR3: CAWTASPTTGRYGYTF
D: NA; J: TRBJ1-2; size: NA; V: TRBV25-1; DNA: TGTGCCAGCAGTGACCCCCTTTATGGCTACACCTTC; CDR3: CASSDPLYGYTF
D: TRBD1; J: TRBJ2-3; size: NA; V: TRBV5-4; DNA: TGTGCCAGCAGCCCGGGACAGAACACAGATACGCAGTATTTT; CDR3: CASSPGQNTDTQYF
D: NA; J: TRBJ1-1; size: NA; V: TRBV29-1; DNA: TGCAGCGTTAAAGGGGCAGTAGCGGTCTCTGAAGCTTTCTTT; CDR3: CSVKGAVAVSEAFF
D: NA; J: TRBJ2-7; size: NA; V: TRBV18; DNA: TGTGCCAGCTCACTTGGGTCCTACGAGCAGTACTTC; CDR3: CASSLGSYEQYF
D: NA; J: TRBJ2-1; size: NA; V: TRBV7-7; DNA: TGTGCTAGCAGCTTAGCTGGACAGTACAATGAGCAGTTCTTC; CDR3: CASSLAGQYNEQFF
D: NA; J: TRBJ2-5; size: NA; V: TRBV4-3; DNA: TGCGCCAGCAGCCCGGGGGTGGAGCGGGCCGAGTTGGCCCAGTACTTC; CDR3: CASSPGVERAELAQYF
D: NA; J: TRBJ2-7; size: once; V: TRBV5-1; DNA: TGCGCCAGCAGCTTGGTGGTTAGGAGCTCCTACGAGCAGTACTTC; CDR3: CASSLVVRSSYEQYF
D: NA; J: TRBJ1-6; size: few; V: TRBV19; DNA: TGTGCCAGTAGTGAACATGCCTGGGCCCTCCACTTT; CDR3: CASSEHAWALHF
D: NA; J: TRBJ1-6; size: NA; V: TRBV7-9; DNA: TGTGCCAGCAGCTTTGGCAGGGAAGTTGGTCCCCTCCACTTT; CDR3: CASSFGREVGPLHF
D: NA; J: TRBJ2-4; size: NA; V: TRBV30; DNA: TGTGCCTGGAGTGTACCTGGGGTTGGGGACATTCAGTACTTC; CDR3: CAWSVPGVGDIQYF
D: NA; J: TRBJ1-1; size: NA; V: TRBV4-3; DNA: TGCGCCAGCAGCCAAGAGGGGGTAGGCACTGAAGCTTTCTTT; CDR3: CASSQEGVGTEAFF
D: NA; J: TRBJ2-6; size: once; V: TRBV5-4; DNA: TGTGCCAGCAGCCGCCCCACCGGACTTTCTGGGGCCAACGTCCTGACTTTC; CDR3: CASSRPTGLSGANVLTF
D: NA; J: TRBJ1-6; size: NA; V: TRBV9; DNA: TGTGCCAGCAGCGTAGGATCGCCCCATAATTCACCCCTCCACTTT; CDR3: CASSVGSPHNSPLHF
D: NA; J: TRBJ2-7; size: NA; V: TRBV6-6; DNA: TGTGCCAGCAGTTTCATCGACGGGGCCTACGAGCAGTACTTC; CDR3: CASSFIDGAYEQYF
D: NA; J: TRBJ1-5; size: NA; V: TRBV6-1; DNA: TGTGCCTCTAGACCGTGGGGCAATCAGCCCCAGCATTTT; CDR3: CASRPWGNQPQHF
D: NA; J: TRBJ2-2; size: NA; V: TRBV18; DNA: TGTGCCAGCTCACCAGCCGGGACAATGAACACCGGGGAGCTGTTTTTT; CDR3: CASSPAGTMNTGELFF
D: NA; J: TRBJ1-4; size: NA; V: TRBV11-2; DNA: TGTGCCAGCAGCCTGCCCTATAAGGGAACTAATGAAAAACTGTTTTTT; CDR3: CASSLPYKGTNEKLFF
D: NA; J: TRBJ2-7; size: NA; V: TRBV7-9; DNA: TGTGCCAGCAGCCCCTATACCGCTTACGAGCAGTACTTC; CDR3: CASSPYTAYEQYF
D: NA; J: TRBJ1-1; size: NA; V: TRBV28; DNA: TGTGCCAGCAGCCCCGGACCGATGAACACTGAAGCTTTCTTT; CDR3: CASSPGPMNTEAFF
D: TRBD2; J: TRBJ2-7; size: NA; V: TRBV15; DNA: TGTGCCACCAGCAGAGTCAGCGGGGGGGCGATCTACGAGCAGTACTTC; CDR3: CATSRVSGGAIYEQYF
D: NA; J: TRBJ2-2; size: NA; V: TRBV10-3; DNA: TGTGCCATCAGTGGTGGGGTTAGCACCGGGGAGCTGTTTTTT; CDR3: CAISGGVSTGELFF
D: TRBD2; J: TRBJ2-5; size: NA; V: TRBV4-1; DNA: TGCGCCAGCAGCTCTAGCGGGGGGCCGGGAGAGACCCAGTACTTC; CDR3: CASSSSGGPGETQYF
D: NA; J: TRBJ2-7; size: NA; V: TRBV11-3; DNA: TGTGCCAGCAGCTTACGGTCTCAGGGTTACGAGCAGTACTTC; CDR3: CASSLRSQGYEQYF
D: NA; J: TRBJ2-3; size: NA; V: TRBV6-5; DNA: TGTGCCAGCAGTTACACCCGGACAGAGGATACGCAGTATTTT; CDR3: CASSYTRTEDTQYF
D: TRBD2; J: TRBJ2-5; size: NA; V: TRBV5-8; DNA: TGTGCCAGCAGCTTGAGGGTAGCGGGGGTGCAAGAGACCCAGTACTTC; CDR3: CASSLRVAGVQETQYF
D: NA; J: TRBJ1-1; size: NA; V: TRBV2; DNA: TGTGCCAGCAGTGAATCGGGCAGGATGAACACTGAAGCTTTCTTT; CDR3: CASSESGRMNTEAFF
D: TRBD2; J: TRBJ2-1; size: NA; V: TRBV19; DNA: TGTGCCAGTAGTACAACTAGCGGGGAGAGCCCAGGGCAGTTCTTC; CDR3: CASSTTSGESPGQFF
D: NA; J: TRBJ2-7; size: NA; V: TRBV11-3; DNA: TGTGCCAGCAGCTTATCTGCAGGTTCCTACGAGCAGTACTTC; CDR3: CASSLSAGSYEQYF